This T cell receptor (beta chain) was sequenced in a study of Ad26.COV2.S vaccination and SARS-CoV-2 variants. Across the whole study: Among those in the COV1001 Ad26.COV2.S trial arm was the donor.

Only one count was recorded for this clone. Its specificity is unknown. TCRdb's copy holds only in-frame clones and misses some; the assay was immunoSEQ multiplex PCR. The sample has 430,000 or so clones; roughly 89% are singletons. Treatment here: roughly 19 received Ad26.COV2.S at low or high dose, single or two shots; 5 received placebo; per-sample allocation not given. Collection of samples fell on day 63 after the first vaccine or placebo injection. Findings and limits, study-wide: Measurement of non-spike TCR breadth gave similar results in vaccine and placebo recipients.

The V gene's germline CDR1 is SGHTA and CDR2 FQGNSA. The length of the CDR3 is 16 residues. Trimming removed 5 bases at V and 4 bases at J, with 21 bases between. The V gene is TRBV7-2, the J gene TRBJ2-7; tentatively, D is TRBD1 (8 bases). The specimen was peripheral blood, collected in a trial of Ad26.COV2.S vaccine versus placebo. This TCR came from a person between 18 and 65 years old who received the Ad26.COV2.S COVID-19 vaccine or a placebo. The CDR3 DNA is TGTGCCAGCAGCCCCCAGGGGGCGGGAGTTGGGTACGAGCAGTACGTC. This sequence encodes CASSPQGAGVGYEQYV.